This T cell receptor (beta chain) was sequenced during a study of HIV-infected children after antiretroviral therapy interruption. RNA-based 3' RACE libraries used unique molecular identifiers. TCRdb re-derived calls from the 3' RACE reads in MiXCR, one entry per CDR3 protein. The data hold around 50,000 distinct CDR3 sequences, with approximately 4.3% observed a single time. Study results and caveats: By the end of treatment interruption, naive CD4+ clonality (Gini) increased.

Treatment indicated: PENTA 11 planned treatment interruption arm or continuous ART arm. V was cut by 1 base and J by 4 bases, with 8 bases left in between. The CDR3 runs to 14 residues. In this sample, this clonotype turned up many times. Its specificity is not known. Material: CD45RA+ CD4+ T cells from PBMCs, pooled from several time points, obtained from a donor given antiretroviral therapy, either interrupted or continuous. The subset: naive CD4+ CD45RA+ CD45RO- T cells. The origin of this receptor is a pool of human donors with HIV. The chain carries TRBV12-3 or TRBV12-4 and TRBJ1-5; D may be TRBD1 (5 bases). The CDR3 DNA is TGTGCCAGCAGTTTAGGGACAAGTAATCAGCCCCAGCATTTT. Residues: CASSLGTSNQPQHF.